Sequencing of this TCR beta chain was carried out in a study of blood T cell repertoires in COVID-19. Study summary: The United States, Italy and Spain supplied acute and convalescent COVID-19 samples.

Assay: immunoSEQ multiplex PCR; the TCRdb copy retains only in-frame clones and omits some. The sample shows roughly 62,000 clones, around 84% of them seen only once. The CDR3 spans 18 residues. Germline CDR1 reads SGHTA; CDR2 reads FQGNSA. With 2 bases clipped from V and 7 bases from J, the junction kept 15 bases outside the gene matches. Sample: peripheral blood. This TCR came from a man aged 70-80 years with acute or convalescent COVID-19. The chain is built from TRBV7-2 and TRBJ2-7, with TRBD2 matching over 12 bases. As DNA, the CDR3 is TGTGCCAGCAGCTTACACCGAGCTAGCGGGGGGGCCCCCAGGGAGCAGTACTTC. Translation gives CASSLHRASGGAPREQYF.